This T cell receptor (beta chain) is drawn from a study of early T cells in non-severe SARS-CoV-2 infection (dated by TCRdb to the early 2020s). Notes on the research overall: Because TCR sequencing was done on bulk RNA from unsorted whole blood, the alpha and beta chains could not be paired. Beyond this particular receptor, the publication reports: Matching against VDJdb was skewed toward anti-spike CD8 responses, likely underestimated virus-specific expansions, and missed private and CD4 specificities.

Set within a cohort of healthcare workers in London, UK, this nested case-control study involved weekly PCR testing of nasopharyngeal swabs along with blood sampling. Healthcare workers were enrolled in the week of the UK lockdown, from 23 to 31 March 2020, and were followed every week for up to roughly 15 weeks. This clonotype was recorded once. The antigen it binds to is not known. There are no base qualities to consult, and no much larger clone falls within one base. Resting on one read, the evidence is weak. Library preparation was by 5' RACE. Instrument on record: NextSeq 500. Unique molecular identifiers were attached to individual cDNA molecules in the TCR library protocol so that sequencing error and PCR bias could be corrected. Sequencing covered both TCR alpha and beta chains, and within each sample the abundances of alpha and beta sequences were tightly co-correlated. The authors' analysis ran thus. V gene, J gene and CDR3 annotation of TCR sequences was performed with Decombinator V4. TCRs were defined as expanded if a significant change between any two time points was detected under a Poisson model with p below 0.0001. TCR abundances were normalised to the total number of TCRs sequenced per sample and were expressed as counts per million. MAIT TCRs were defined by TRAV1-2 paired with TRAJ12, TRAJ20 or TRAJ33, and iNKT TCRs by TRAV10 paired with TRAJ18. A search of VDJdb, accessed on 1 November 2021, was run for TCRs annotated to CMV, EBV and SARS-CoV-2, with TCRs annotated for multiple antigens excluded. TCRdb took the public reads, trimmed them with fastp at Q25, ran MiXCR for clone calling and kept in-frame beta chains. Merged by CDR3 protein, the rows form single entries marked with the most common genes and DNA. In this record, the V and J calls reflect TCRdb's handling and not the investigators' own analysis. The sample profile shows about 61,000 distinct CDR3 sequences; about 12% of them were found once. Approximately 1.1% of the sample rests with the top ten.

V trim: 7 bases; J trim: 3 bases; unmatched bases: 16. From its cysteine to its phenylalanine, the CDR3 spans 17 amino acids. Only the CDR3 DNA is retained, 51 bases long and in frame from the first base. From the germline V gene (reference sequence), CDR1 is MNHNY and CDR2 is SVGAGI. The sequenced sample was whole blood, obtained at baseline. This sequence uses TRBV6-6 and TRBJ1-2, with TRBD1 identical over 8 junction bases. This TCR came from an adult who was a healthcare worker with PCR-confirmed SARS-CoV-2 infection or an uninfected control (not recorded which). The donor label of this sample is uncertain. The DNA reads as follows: TGTGCCAGCACCCCAGTGGCAGGGGGCTCGACTGACTATGGCTACACCTTC. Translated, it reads CASTPVAGGSTDYGYTF.